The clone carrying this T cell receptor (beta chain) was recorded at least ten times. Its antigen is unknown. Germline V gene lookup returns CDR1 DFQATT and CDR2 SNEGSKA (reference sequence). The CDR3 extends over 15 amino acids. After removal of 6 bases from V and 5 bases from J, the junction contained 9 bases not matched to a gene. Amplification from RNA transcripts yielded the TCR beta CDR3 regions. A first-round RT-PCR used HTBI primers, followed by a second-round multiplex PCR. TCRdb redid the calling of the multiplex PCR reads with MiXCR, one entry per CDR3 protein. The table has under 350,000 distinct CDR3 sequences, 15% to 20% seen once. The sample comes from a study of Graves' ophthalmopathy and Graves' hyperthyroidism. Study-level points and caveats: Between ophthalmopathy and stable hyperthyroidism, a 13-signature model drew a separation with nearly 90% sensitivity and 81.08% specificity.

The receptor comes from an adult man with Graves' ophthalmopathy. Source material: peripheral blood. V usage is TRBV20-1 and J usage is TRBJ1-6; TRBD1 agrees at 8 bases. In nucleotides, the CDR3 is TGCAGTGCCGACGGCGGACAGGGAGATAATTCACCCCTCCACTTT. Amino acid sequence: CSADGGQGDNSPLHF.